The 25 T cell receptor beta chains given below trace back to one sample, sequenced in a study of shared T cell receptors in the human thymus. Sequenced by immunoSEQ multiplex PCR; TCRdb stores in-frame clones only, minus some. Here the sample spans approximately 400,000 clones, just under 95% being singletons. The sequenced sample was thymocytes. Receptors originate from a human donor.

The J gene is TRBJ2-7, the V gene TRBV19; D ambiguous. The V and J ends lost 3 bases and 2 bases respectively, with 8 bases between them. CDR1 is LNHDA, CDR2 SQIVND, per germline (reference sequence). This CDR3 is built from 13 residues. CDR3 DNA sequence: TGTGCCAGTAGTATCGAGAGGACCTACGAGCAGTACTTC. Translated: CASSIERTYEQYF.

This rearrangement joins TRBV19 to TRBJ1-5; D remains unclear. Between the trimmed V and J ends, which lost 0 bases and 0 bases, there was a span of 15 bases. CDR1 LNHDA and CDR2 SQIVND come from the germline V gene (reference sequence). The CDR3 runs 18 residues. The CDR3 here is CASSIDLSGGNSNQPQHF. DNA for the CDR3: TGTGCCAGTAGTATAGATCTATCCGGAGGGAATAGCAATCAGCCCCAGCATTTT.

V is TRBV30 and J is TRBJ2-7; TRBD2 might be the D (5 bases). This CDR3 region has 15 residues. The V and J ends lost 8 bases and 1 base respectively, with 21 bases between them. Germline CDR1 GTSNPN, CDR2 SVGIG (reference sequence). CDR3 DNA sequence: TGTGCCGCCTTGTTCGGAGGACTTAAATCCTACGAGCAGTACTTC. Its translation is CAALFGGLKSYEQYF.

This clone came up once. The chain has TRBV2 and TRBJ2-5; 16 bases line up with TRBD2. The trim removed 8 bases at V and 5 bases at J, leaving 2 bases unmatched. The CDR3 covers 14 residues. Germline V gene sequence: CDR1 SNHLY, CDR2 FYNNEI. The CDR3 protein is CASGTSGRVETQYF. For the CDR3, the DNA is TGTGCCAGCGGGACTAGCGGGAGGGTTGAGACCCAGTACTTC.

This rearrangement joins TRBV29-1 to TRBJ2-7, with D unclear. CDR3 size: 13 residues. V shed 4 bases and J shed 5 bases, with 15 bases lying between them. Germline V gene data show CDR1 as SQVTM and CDR2 as ANQGSEA. Written as DNA, the CDR3 is TGCAGCGTTGGAATCGGGCCCATTCACGAGCAGTACTTC. Amino acid sequence: CSVGIGPIHEQYF.

The rearrangement links TRBV5-1 to TRBJ1-2, with a tentative D call TRBD1 (6 bases). The CDR3 loop spans 15 amino acids. CDR1 is SGHRS and CDR2 is YFSETQ in the germline V gene. The V end lost 4 bases, the J end lost 6 bases, and 19 bases lay between the germline ends. CDR3 in amino acids: CASSPRDIKGNGYTF. DNA of the CDR3: TGCGCCAGCAGCCCCCGGGACATAAAGGGGAATGGCTACACCTTC.

J is TRBJ2-3 and V is TRBV11-2, with 7 bases lining up with TRBD2. Trimming at V came to 5 bases and at J to 3 bases, leaving 17 bases not matched to a gene. The CDR3 is 18 amino acids. Per the germline V gene, CDR1 is SGHAT and CDR2 is FQNNGV. The CDR3 bases are TGTGCCAGCAGCCCCCGGGGCGGGGCGGGAGTATGGACAGATACGCAGTATTTT. Translated: CASSPRGGAGVWTDTQYF.

The CDR3 here is CASSLEGRGRERGTQYF. For the CDR3, the DNA is TGTGCCAGCAGCTTAGAGGGCAGGGGGCGAGAGAGGGGTACGCAGTATTTT. V usage is TRBV11-3 and J usage is TRBJ2-3, with 8 bases lining up with TRBD1. The junction had 13 bases not matched to a gene; V was cut back by 0 bases and J by 8 bases. Looked up from germline, CDR1 is SGHNT and CDR2 is YENEEA. CDR3 length: 17 amino acids.

The CDR3 coding sequence is TGTGCCAGCAGTGAACTTCGCTGGCGGGAGGTGGCAGATACGCAGTATTTT. Amino acid sequence: CASSELRWREVADTQYF. The J gene is TRBJ2-3, the V gene TRBV25-1; TRBD2 matches 8 bases. The trim removed 2 bases at V and 4 bases at J, leaving 11 bases unmatched. There are 17 residues in the CDR3. The germline V gene has CDR1 MGHDK and CDR2 SYGVNS.

Regarding this clone: Other DNA sequences in the sample encode the same CDR3. The V and J genes are TRBV28 and TRBJ2-7; possibly TRBD1 for D (5 bases). From germline, CDR1 is MDHEN and CDR2 SYDVKM. The CDR3 totals 14 residues. Trimming took off 2 bases at V and 1 base at J, with 9 bases between the two ends. CDR3 nucleotide sequence: TGTGCCAGCAGTTTAGGACACCTATCCTACGAGCAGTACTTC. This translates into CASSLGHLSYEQYF.

The chain employs TRBV15 and TRBJ2-3; D ambiguous. In germline, CDR1 is LNHNV, CDR2 YYDKDF (reference sequence). Trimming took off 0 bases at V and 14 bases at J, with 15 bases between the two ends. The CDR3 has 13 amino acids. CDR3 coding DNA: TGTGCCACCAGCAGAGATCGTCCTTCCAGATCGTATTTT. Amino acid sequence: CATSRDRPSRSYF. The full variable domain, with the rest looked up from reference TRBV15 and TRBJ2-3, is DAMVIQNPRYQVTQFGKPVTLSCSQTLNHNVMYWYQQKSSQAPKLLFHYYDKDFNNEADTPDNFQSRRPNTSFCFLDIRSPGLGDTAMYLCATSRDRPSRSYFGPGTRLTVL.

The chain has TRBV6-1 and TRBJ2-1; 10 nucleotides match TRBD2. The CDR3 sequence is 16 residues long. The germline gives CDR1 MNHNS, CDR2 SASEGT. After removal of 4 bases from V and 2 bases from J, the junction contained 5 bases not matched to a gene. CDR3 region: CASSASGRETYNEQFF. In DNA, the CDR3 is TGTGCCAGCAGTGCAAGCGGGAGGGAGACCTACAATGAGCAGTTCTTC.

The chain combines TRBV7-9 with TRBJ1-1; D perhaps matches TRBD1 (6 bases). The CDR3 is 16 residues long. In germline, CDR1 is SEHNR, CDR2 FQNEAQ (reference sequence). The germline V and J ends were trimmed by 0 bases and 5 bases, with 16 bases remaining between them. The CDR3 region is CASSLAPRLGATEAFF. In DNA, the CDR3 is TGTGCCAGCAGCTTAGCCCCCAGGCTGGGGGCAACTGAAGCTTTCTTT. Variable domain in full (rest from reference TRBV7-9 and TRBJ1-1): DTGVSQNPRHKITKRGQNVTFRCDPISEHNRLYWYRQTLGQGPEFLTYFQNEAQLEKSRLLSDRFSAERPKGSFSTLEIQRTEQGDSAMYLCASSLAPRLGATEAFFGQGTRLTVV.

J is TRBJ2-1 and V is TRBV28; either TRBD1 or TRBD2 may fit D (5 bases each). The V end was cut by 5 bases, the J end by 4 bases, with 18 bases between. The CDR3 length is 16 residues. Looked up from germline, CDR1 is MDHEN and CDR2 is SYDVKM. This chain's CDR3 is CASSPRGTWGYNEQFF. The CDR3 DNA is TGTGCCAGCAGTCCCCGGGGAACTTGGGGGTACAATGAGCAGTTCTTC.

This clone showed up just once. The CDR3 protein is CASRGQGKAYEQYF. As DNA, the CDR3 is TGTGCCAGCCGGGGACAGGGCAAAGCCTACGAGCAGTACTTC. V and J are TRBV27 and TRBJ2-7, with 9 bases fitting TRBD1. From germline, CDR1 is MNHEY and CDR2 SMNVEV (reference sequence). With V trimmed by 8 bases and J by 2 bases, 7 bases remained unmatched. The CDR3 loop spans 14 amino acids.

The V and J genes are TRBV30 and TRBJ1-2; TRBD1 might be the D (5 bases). The CDR3 totals 13 residues. Germline V gives CDR1 GTSNPN, CDR2 SVGIG (reference sequence). V was cut by 4 bases and J by 2 bases, with 11 bases left in between. The CDR3 DNA sequence: TGTGCCTGGAAGTGGACACTCAACTATGGCTACACCTTC. Translated: CAWKWTLNYGYTF.

To note about this clone: The sample carries other DNA sequences with the same CDR3. The V call is TRBV7-2, the J call TRBJ2-1, with D uncertain. CDR3 length equals 13 residues. CDR1 and CDR2 from the germline V gene are SGHTA and FQGNSA. The ends were cut back, 1 base at V and 5 bases at J, with 6 bases in the middle. The CDR3 DNA reads TGTGCCAGCAGCTTAGGACGGGACAATGAGCAGTTCTTC. Protein sequence: CASSLGRDNEQFF.

The chain is built from TRBV19 and TRBJ2-1, with no clear D. The CDR3 contains 14 residues. V was cut by 5 bases and J by 3 bases, with 11 bases left in between. The germline V gene has CDR1 LNHDA and CDR2 SQIVND (reference sequence). The CDR3 sequence is CASSGMGLYNEQFF. The DNA for the CDR3 is TGTGCCAGTAGTGGGATGGGCCTCTACAATGAGCAGTTCTTC.

The V gene is TRBV19, the J gene TRBJ1-4; 7 nucleotides align to TRBD1. Germline V gene sequence: CDR1 LNHDA, CDR2 SQIVND (reference sequence). The CDR3 extends over 14 amino acids. The V and J ends lost 3 bases and 6 bases, in that order; junction bases with no gene match: 4. CDR3 amino acids: CASSMWRGHEKLFF. Here the CDR3 DNA reads TGTGCCAGTAGTATGTGGAGGGGGCATGAAAAACTGTTTTTT.

The chain is built from TRBV7-2 and TRBJ2-3; no clear D gene. Germline lookup yields CDR1 SGHTA and CDR2 FQGNSA. Trimming pared 5 bases from V and 7 bases from J, leaving 16 bases between. The CDR3 length is 14 residues. CDR3 coding DNA: TGTGCCAGCAGCCCCCGGGCGCCTGCCCATACGCAGTATTTT. Amino acids: CASSPRAPAHTQYF.

This clone has only one observation. The rearrangement links TRBV5-5 to TRBJ2-7; D remains unclear. CDR1 SGHKS and CDR2 YYEKEE come from the germline V gene (reference sequence). This CDR3 is built from 15 residues. V gave up 1 base and J gave up 0 bases, with 11 bases separating them. CDR3: CASSLTPQSSYEQYF. The DNA of the CDR3 is TGTGCCAGCAGCTTGACACCACAGAGCTCCTACGAGCAGTACTTC.

The chain couples TRBV19 to TRBJ2-7, with 8 bases identical to TRBD1. CDR3 length equals 18 residues. With 8 bases clipped from V and 1 base from J, the junction kept 19 bases outside the gene matches. Germline V CDR1 and CDR2: LNHDA, SQIVND (reference sequence). CDR3: CASAKSGAGGSLSYEQYF. The CDR3 coding sequence is TGTGCCAGTGCCAAATCTGGAGCAGGGGGCAGTTTATCCTACGAGCAGTACTTC.

The V and J genes are TRBV27 and TRBJ2-1; perhaps TRBD1 as D (6 bases). Germline CDR1 MNHEY, CDR2 SMNVEV (reference sequence). The V and J ends lost 2 bases and 0 bases respectively, with 11 bases between them. CDR3 length equals 16 residues. The CDR3 DNA follows: TGTGCCAGCAGTTTAAGGGGACATAGCTCCTACAATGAGCAGTTCTTC. Its protein is CASSLRGHSSYNEQFF.

The chain links TRBV5-3 to TRBJ2-1; D gene unclear. Being an ORF, TRBV5-3 has a function that is uncertain. V shed 1 base and J shed 0 bases, with 11 bases lying between them. The CDR3 is 16 residues long. This CDR3 reads CARSLKRARSYNEQFF. CDR3 nucleotide sequence: TGTGCCAGAAGCTTGAAAAGGGCCCGCTCCTACAATGAGCAGTTCTTC.

The chain recombines TRBV5-4 with TRBJ1-2; 7 nucleotides match TRBD1. The CDR3 is 15 residues long. The germline CDR1 and CDR2 sequences are SGHNT and YYREEE (reference sequence). V was clipped by 5 bases and J by 8 bases; unmatched bases: 15. The CDR3, as DNA: TGTGCCAGCAGATCGACAGGGACTCAAGCAGTGGGCTACACCTTC. Amino acid sequence: CASRSTGTQAVGYTF.